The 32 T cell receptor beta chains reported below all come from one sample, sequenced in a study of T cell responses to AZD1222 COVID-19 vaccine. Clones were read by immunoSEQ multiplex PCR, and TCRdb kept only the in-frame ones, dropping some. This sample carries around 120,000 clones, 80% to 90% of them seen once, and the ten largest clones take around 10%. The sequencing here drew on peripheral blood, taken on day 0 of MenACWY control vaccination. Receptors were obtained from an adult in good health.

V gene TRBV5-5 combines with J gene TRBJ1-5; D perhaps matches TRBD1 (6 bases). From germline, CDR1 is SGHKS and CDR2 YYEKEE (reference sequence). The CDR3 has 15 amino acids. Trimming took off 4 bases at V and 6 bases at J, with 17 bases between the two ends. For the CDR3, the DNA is TGTGCCAGCAGCCGGGATACAGGGCCGGGTCAGCCCCAGCATTTT. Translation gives CASSRDTGPGQPQHF.

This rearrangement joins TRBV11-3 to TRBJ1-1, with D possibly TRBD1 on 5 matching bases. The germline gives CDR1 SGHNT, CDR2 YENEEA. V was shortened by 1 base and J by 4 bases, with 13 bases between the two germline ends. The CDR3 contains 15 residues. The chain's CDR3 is CASSLGDFGVTEAFF. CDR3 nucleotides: TGTGCCAGCAGCTTAGGGGACTTTGGGGTCACTGAAGCTTTCTTT.

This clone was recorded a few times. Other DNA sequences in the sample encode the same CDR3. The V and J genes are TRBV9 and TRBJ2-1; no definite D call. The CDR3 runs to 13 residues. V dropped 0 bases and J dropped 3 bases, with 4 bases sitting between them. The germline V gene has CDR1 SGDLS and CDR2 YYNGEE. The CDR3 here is CASSVADYNEQFF. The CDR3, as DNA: TGTGCCAGCAGCGTAGCTGACTACAATGAGCAGTTCTTC. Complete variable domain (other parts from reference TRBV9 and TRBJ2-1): DSGVTQTPKHLITATGQRVTLRCSPRSGDLSVYWYQQSLDQGLQFLIQYYNGEERAKGNILERFSAQQFPDLHSELNLSSLELGDSALYFCASSVADYNEQFFGPGTRLTVL.

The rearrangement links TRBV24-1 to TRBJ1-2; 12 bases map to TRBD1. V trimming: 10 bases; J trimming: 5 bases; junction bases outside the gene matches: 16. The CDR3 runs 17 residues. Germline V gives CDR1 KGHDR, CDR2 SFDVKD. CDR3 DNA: TGTGCCACTACAAAAAAATCGGGACAGGGGGCGCGGTATGGCTACACCTTC. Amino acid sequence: CATTKKSGQGARYGYTF.

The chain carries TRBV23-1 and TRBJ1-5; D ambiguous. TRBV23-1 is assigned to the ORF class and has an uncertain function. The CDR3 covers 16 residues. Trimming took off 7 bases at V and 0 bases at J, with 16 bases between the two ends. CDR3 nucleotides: TGCGCCAGCATCCGTAGGCAGGACGATAGCAATCAGCCCCAGCATTTT. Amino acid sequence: CASIRRQDDSNQPQHF.

This CDR3 is CASKTTERPNEQFF. The CDR3, as DNA: TGTGCCTCAAAAACCACGGAGCGCCCAAATGAGCAGTTCTTC. The chain links TRBV30 to TRBJ2-1; D is ambiguous. V lost 7 bases and J 7 bases, leaving 20 bases between the germline ends. The CDR3 contains 14 residues. Germline assignment: CDR1 GTSNPN and CDR2 SVGIG (reference sequence).

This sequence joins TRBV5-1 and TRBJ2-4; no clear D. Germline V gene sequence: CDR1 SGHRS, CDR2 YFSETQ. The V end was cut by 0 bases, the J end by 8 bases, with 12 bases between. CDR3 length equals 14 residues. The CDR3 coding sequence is TGCGCCAGCAGCTTGGGATCATCCGTGGACATTCAGTACTTC. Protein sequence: CASSLGSSVDIQYF.

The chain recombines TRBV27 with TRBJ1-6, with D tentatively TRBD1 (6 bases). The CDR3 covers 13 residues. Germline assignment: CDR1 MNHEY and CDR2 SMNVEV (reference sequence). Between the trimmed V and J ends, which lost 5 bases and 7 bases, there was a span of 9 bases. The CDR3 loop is CASSRGSNSPLHF. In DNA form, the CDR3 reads TGTGCCAGCAGTAGGGGGTCCAATTCACCCCTCCACTTT.

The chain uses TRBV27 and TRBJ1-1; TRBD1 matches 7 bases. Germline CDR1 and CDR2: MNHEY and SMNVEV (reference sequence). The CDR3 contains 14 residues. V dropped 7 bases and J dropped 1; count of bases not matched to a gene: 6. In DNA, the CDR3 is TGTGCCAGCACCCTGAACAGGGGGAACACTGAAGCTTTCTTT. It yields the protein CASTLNRGNTEAFF.

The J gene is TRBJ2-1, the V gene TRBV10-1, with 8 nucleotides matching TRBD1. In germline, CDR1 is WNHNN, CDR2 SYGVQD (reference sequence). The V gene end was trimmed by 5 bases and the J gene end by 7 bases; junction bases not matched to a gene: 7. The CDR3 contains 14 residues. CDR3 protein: CASSLTGGQNEQFF. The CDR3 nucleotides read TGCGCCAGCAGTCTAACAGGGGGACAGAATGAGCAGTTCTTC.

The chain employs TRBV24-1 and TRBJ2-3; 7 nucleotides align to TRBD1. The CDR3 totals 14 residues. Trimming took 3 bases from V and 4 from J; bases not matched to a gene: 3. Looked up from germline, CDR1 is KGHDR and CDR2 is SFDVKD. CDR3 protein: CATSDPGQSDTQYF. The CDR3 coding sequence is TGTGCCACCAGTGATCCGGGACAGTCAGATACGCAGTATTTT.

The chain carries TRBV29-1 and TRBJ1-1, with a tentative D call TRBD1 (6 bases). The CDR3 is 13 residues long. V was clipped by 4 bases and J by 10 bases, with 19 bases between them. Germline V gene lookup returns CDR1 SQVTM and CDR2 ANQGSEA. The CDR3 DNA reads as TGCAGCGTTGGACCACAGGGCTCCATCGGAGCTTTCTTT. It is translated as CSVGPQGSIGAFF.

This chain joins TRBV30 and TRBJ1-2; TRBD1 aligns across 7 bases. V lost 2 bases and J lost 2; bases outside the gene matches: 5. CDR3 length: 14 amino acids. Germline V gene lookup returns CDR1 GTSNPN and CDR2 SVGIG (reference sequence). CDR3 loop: CAWSRQGLNYGYTF. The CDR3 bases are TGTGCCTGGAGTCGACAGGGTTTGAACTATGGCTACACCTTC.

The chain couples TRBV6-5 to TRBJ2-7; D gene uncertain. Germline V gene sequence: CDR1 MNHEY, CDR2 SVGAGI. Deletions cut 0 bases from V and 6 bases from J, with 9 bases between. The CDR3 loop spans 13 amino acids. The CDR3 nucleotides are TGTGCCAGCAGTTACTCGGCGGCCCTCGAGCAGTACTTC. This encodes CASSYSAALEQYF.

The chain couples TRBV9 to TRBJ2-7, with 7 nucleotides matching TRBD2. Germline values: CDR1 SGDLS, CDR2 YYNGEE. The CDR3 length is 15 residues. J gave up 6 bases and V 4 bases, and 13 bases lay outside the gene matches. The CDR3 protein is CASSPPGTTQFEQYF. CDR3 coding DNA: TGTGCCAGCAGCCCACCCGGGACTACCCAGTTCGAGCAGTACTTC.

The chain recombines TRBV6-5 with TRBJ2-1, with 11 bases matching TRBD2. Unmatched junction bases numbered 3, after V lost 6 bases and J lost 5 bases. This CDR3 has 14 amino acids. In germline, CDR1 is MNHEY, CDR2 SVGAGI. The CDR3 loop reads CASRDSGGDNEQFF. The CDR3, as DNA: TGTGCCAGCAGGGATAGCGGGGGGGACAATGAGCAGTTCTTC.

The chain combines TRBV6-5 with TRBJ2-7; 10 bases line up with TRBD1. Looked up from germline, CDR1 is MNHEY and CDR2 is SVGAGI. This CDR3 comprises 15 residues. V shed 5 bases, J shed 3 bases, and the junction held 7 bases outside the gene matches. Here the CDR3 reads CASSTSGTGDYEQYF. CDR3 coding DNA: TGTGCCAGCAGTACATCCGGGACAGGGGACTACGAGCAGTACTTC.

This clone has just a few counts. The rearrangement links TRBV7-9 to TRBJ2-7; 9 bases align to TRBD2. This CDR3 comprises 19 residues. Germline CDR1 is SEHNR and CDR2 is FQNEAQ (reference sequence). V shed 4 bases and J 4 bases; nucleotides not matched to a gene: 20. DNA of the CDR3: TGTGCCAGCAGCTCCAACCTTATGGCCTTCGGGACTAGCATGTACGAGCAGTACTTC. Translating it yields CASSSNLMAFGTSMYEQYF.

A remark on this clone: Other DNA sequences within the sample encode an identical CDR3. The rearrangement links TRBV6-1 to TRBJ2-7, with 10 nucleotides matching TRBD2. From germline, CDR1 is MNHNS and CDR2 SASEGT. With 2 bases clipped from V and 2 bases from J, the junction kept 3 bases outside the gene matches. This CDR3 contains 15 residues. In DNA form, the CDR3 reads TGTGCCAGCAGTGAAAGGCTAGCGGGAGCCTACGAGCAGTACTTC. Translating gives CASSERLAGAYEQYF.

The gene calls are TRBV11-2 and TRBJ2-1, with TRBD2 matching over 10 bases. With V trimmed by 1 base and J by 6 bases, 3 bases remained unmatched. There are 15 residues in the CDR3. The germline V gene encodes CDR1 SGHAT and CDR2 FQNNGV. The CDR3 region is CASSLVAGGINEQFF. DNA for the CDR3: TGTGCCAGCAGCTTAGTAGCGGGAGGTATCAATGAGCAGTTCTTC.

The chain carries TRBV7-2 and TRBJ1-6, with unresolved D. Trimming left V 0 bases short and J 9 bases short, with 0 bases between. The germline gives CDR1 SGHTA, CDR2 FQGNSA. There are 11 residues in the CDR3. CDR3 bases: TGTGCCAGCAGCTTAGCTTCACCCCTCCACTTT. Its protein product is CASSLASPLHF.

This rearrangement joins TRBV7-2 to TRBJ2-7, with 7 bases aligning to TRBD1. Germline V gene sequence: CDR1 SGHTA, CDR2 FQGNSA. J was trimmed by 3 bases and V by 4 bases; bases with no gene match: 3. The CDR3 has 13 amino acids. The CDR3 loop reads CASSSWDSYEQYF. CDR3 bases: TGTGCCAGCAGCTCGTGGGACAGCTACGAGCAGTACTTC.

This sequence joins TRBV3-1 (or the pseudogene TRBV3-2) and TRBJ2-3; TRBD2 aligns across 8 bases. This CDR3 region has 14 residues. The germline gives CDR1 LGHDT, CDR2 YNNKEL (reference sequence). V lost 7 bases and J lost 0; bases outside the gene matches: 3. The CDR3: CASTSSGSTDTQYF. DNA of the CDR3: TGTGCCAGCACTTCTAGCGGGAGCACAGATACGCAGTATTTT.

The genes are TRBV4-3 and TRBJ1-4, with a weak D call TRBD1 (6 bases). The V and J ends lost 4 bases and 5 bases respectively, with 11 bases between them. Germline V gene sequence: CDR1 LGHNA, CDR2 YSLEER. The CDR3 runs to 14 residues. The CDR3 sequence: CASSPGTRNEKLFF. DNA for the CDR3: TGCGCCAGCAGCCCCGGGACAAGGAATGAAAAACTGTTTTTT.

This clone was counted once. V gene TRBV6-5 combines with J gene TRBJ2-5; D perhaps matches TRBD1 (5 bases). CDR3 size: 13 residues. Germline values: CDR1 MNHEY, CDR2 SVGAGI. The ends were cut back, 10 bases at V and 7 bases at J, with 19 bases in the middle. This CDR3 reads CATMEQDPGTQYF. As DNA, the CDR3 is TGTGCCACCATGGAACAGGACCCGGGGACCCAGTACTTC.

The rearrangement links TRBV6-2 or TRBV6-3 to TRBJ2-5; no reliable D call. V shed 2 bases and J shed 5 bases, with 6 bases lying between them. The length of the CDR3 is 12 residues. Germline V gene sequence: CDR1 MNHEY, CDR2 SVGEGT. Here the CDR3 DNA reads TGTGCCAGCAGTTACCTCACGGAGACCCAGTACTTC. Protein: CASSYLTETQYF.

The CDR3 nucleotides are TGCGCCAGCAGCCGGCTACAGGGTTCGGACTATGGCTACACCTTC. Translating gives CASSRLQGSDYGYTF. The genes are TRBV4-3 and TRBJ1-2; possible D gene TRBD1, 6 bases. The V gene's germline CDR1 is LGHNA and CDR2 YSLEER. The CDR3 runs 15 residues. V was trimmed by 4 bases and J by 3 bases, leaving 15 bases between them.

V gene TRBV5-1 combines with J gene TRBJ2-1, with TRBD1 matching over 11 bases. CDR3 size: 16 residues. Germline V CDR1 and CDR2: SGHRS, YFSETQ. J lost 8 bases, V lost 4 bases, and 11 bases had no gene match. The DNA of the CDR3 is TGCGCCAGCAGCGGTATTGGGACAGGGGGGAGGGATGAGCAGTTCTTC. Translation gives CASSGIGTGGRDEQFF.

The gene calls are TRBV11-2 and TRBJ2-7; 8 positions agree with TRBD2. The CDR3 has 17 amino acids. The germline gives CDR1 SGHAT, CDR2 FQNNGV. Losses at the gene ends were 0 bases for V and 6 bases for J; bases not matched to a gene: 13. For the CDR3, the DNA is TGTGCCAGCAGCTTAGATTCAGCGGGGGTCGGGAGGAGCGAGCAGTACTTC. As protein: CASSLDSAGVGRSEQYF.

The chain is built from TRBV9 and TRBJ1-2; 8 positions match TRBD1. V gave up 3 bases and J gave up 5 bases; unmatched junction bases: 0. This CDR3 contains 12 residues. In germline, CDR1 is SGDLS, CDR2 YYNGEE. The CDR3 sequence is CASSGQGYGYTF. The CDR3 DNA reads TGTGCCAGCAGCGGACAGGGGTATGGCTACACCTTC.

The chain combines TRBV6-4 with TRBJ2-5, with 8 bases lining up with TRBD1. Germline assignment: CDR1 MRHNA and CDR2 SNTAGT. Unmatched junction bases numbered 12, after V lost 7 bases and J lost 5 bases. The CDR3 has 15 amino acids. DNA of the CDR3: TGTGCCAGCAAAAGGACAGGGTTTTCTGGCGAGACCCAGTACTTC. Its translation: CASKRTGFSGETQYF.

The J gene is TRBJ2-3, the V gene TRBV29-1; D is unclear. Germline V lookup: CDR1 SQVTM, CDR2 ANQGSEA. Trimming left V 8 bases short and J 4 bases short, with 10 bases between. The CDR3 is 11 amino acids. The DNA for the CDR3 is TGCAGCCCTTCAACAGCAGATACGCAGTATTTT. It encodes CSPSTADTQYF.